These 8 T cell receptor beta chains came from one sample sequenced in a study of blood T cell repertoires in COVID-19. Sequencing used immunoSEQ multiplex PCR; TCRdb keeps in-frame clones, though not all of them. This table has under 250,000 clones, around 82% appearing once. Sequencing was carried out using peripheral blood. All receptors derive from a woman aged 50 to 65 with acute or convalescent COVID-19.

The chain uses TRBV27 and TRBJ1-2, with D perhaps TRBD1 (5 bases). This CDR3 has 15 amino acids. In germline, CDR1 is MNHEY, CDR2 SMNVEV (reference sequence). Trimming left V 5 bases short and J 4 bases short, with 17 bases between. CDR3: CASSLSVGGTYGYTF. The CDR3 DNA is TGTGCCAGCAGTCTCAGTGTTGGAGGGACCTATGGCTACACCTTC.

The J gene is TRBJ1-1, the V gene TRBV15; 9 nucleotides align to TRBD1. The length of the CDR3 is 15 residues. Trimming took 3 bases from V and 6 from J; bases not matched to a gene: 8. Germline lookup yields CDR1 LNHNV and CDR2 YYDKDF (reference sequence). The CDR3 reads CATSSPGQGSPEAFF. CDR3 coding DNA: TGTGCCACCAGCAGTCCGGGACAGGGCTCCCCTGAAGCTTTCTTT.

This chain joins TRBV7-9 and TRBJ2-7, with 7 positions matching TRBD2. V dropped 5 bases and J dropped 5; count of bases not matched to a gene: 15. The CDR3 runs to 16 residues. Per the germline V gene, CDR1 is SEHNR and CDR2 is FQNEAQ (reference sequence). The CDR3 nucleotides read TGTGCCAGCAGCCCATCCGGGGGGTGGGGAGGGAACGAGCAGTACTTC. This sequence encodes CASSPSGGWGGNEQYF.

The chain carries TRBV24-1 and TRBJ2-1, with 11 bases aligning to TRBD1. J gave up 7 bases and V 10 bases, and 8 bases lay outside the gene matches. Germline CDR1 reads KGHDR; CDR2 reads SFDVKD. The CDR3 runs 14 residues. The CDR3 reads CATSGTGGPNEQFF. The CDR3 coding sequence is TGTGCCACGTCCGGGACAGGGGGTCCAAATGAGCAGTTCTTC.

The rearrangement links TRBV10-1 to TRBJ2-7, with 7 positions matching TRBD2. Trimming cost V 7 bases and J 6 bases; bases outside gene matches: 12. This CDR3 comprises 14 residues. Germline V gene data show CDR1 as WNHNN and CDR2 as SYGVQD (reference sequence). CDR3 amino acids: CASIEEGLSREQYF. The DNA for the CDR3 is TGCGCCAGCATCGAAGAGGGACTATCTCGCGAGCAGTACTTC.

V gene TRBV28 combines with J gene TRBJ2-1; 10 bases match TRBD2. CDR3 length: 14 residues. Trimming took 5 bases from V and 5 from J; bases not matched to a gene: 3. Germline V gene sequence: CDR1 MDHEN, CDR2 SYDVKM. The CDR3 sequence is CASSLLAGDNEQFF. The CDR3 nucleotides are TGTGCCAGCAGTCTTCTAGCGGGAGACAATGAGCAGTTCTTC.

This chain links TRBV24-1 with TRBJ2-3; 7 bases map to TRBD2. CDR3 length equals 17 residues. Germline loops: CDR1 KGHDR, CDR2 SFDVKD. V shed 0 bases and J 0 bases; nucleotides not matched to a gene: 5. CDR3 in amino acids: CATSDLAGRESTDTQYF. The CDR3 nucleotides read TGTGCCACCAGTGATTTGGCAGGGCGGGAGAGCACAGATACGCAGTATTTT.

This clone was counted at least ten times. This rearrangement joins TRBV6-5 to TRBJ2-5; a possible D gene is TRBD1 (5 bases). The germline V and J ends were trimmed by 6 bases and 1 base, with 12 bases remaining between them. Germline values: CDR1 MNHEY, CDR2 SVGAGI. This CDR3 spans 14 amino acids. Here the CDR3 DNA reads TGTGCCAGCAGATCCGACAGTTTCCAAGAGACCCAGTACTTC. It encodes CASRSDSFQETQYF.